Below are 12 T cell receptor beta chains sequenced from a single sample in a study of blood T cell repertoires in COVID-19. Clones were read by immunoSEQ multiplex PCR, and TCRdb kept only the in-frame ones, dropping some. The repertoire consists of around 400,000 clones, with 89% occurring once and the leading ten covering 1.7%. Sequencing used PBMCs or T cells enriched from blood (not recorded which). The receptors here all came from a woman in her thirties who had recovered from COVID-19.

The chain employs TRBV10-3 and TRBJ1-4, with no clear D. The CDR3 totals 14 residues. Germline V gives CDR1 ENHRY, CDR2 SYGVKD. Trimming removed 1 base from V and 8 bases from J, with 11 bases in between. CDR3 loop: CAISEYGIGEKLFF. The CDR3, as DNA: TGTGCCATCAGTGAGTACGGGATTGGCGAAAAACTGTTTTTT.

This chain uses TRBV27 with TRBJ1-2; D not resolved. V gave up 2 bases and J gave up 4 bases, with 11 bases separating them. CDR3 length: 14 residues. Germline CDR1 reads MNHEY; CDR2 reads SMNVEV (reference sequence). DNA for the CDR3: TGTGCCAGCAGTTTAGACCCGGGTTTCTATGGCTACACCTTC. Amino acids: CASSLDPGFYGYTF.

This clone was detected only a few times. This chain uses TRBV11-2 with TRBJ2-5; a weak D match, TRBD1 (5 bases). Germline V gene sequence: CDR1 SGHAT, CDR2 FQNNGV. The CDR3 has 14 residues. Trimming took 2 bases from V and 6 from J, leaving 13 bases between them. The CDR3 region has the DNA TGTGCCAGCAGCTTAAGATCAGGGTCGCAGACCCAGTACTTC. It translates to CASSLRSGSQTQYF.

V is TRBV19 and J is TRBJ2-3, with a weak D call TRBD2 (6 bases). V was clipped by 6 bases and J by 0 bases, with 7 bases between them. Germline V gene lookup returns CDR1 LNHDA and CDR2 SQIVND (reference sequence). The CDR3 sequence is 13 residues long. In DNA, the CDR3 is TGTGCCAGTAGGGGGGGAAGCACAGATACGCAGTATTTT. Its translation is CASRGGSTDTQYF.

This clone came up a few times. This chain uses TRBV7-8 with TRBJ2-3; 15 bases line up with TRBD2. The length of the CDR3 is 17 residues. Germline CDR1 is SGHVS and CDR2 is FQNEAQ. J lost 4 bases, V lost 5 bases, and 7 bases had no gene match. As DNA, the CDR3 is TGTGCCAGCAGCCGCCGGACTAGCGGGGGGGCGTCAGATACGCAGTATTTT. Translating gives CASSRRTSGGASDTQYF.

The chain is built from TRBV4-2 and TRBJ2-3; 12 nucleotides line up with TRBD2. The CDR3 loop spans 19 amino acids. Per the germline V gene, CDR1 is LGHNA and CDR2 is YNFKEQ. The V gene end was trimmed by 3 bases and the J gene end by 2 bases; junction bases not matched to a gene: 12. The CDR3 region is CASSQTAGTSGLITDTQYF. The CDR3, as DNA: TGTGCCAGCAGCCAGACCGCAGGGACTAGCGGGTTGATCACAGATACGCAGTATTTT.

The rearrangement joins TRBV15 to TRBJ2-5; D call uncertain. The length of the CDR3 is 14 residues. Looked up from germline, CDR1 is LNHNV and CDR2 is YYDKDF (reference sequence). V lost 2 bases and J 5 bases, leaving 12 bases between the germline ends. The CDR3, as DNA: TGTGCCACCAGCAGATCCCTAGAGGTGGAGACCCAGTACTTC. It specifies CATSRSLEVETQYF.

The chain uses TRBV27 and TRBJ2-7; 11 nucleotides match TRBD1. There are 13 residues in the CDR3. V was clipped by 3 bases and J by 6 bases; unmatched bases: 1. CDR1 MNHEY and CDR2 SMNVEV come from the germline V gene (reference sequence). The CDR3 region is CASSLGTGGEQYF. CDR3 DNA: TGTGCCAGCAGTTTGGGGACAGGGGGCGAGCAGTACTTC.

The sample holds many counts of this clone. The chain combines TRBV9 with TRBJ2-7, with D possibly TRBD1 on 6 matching bases. CDR3 length: 15 residues. The V gene lost 0 bases and the J gene lost 0 bases, with 10 bases spanning the gap. The germline V gene encodes CDR1 SGDLS and CDR2 YYNGEE. The chain's CDR3 is CASSVGGQLSYEQYF. CDR3 sequence (DNA): TGTGCCAGCAGCGTAGGGGGACAACTCTCCTACGAGCAGTACTTC. Filled out from reference TRBV9 and TRBJ2-7, the complete variable domain reads DSGVTQTPKHLITATGQRVTLRCSPRSGDLSVYWYQQSLDQGLQFLIQYYNGEERAKGNILERFSAQQFPDLHSELNLSSLELGDSALYFCASSVGGQLSYEQYFGPGTRLTVT.

The chain is built from TRBV3-1 (or the pseudogene TRBV3-2) and TRBJ1-2; D gene unclear. V dropped 1 base and J dropped 2 bases, with 8 bases sitting between them. The CDR3 loop spans 14 amino acids. Germline V gives CDR1 LGHDT, CDR2 YNNKEL (reference sequence). CDR3 residues: CASSQGPFNYGYTF. The CDR3 DNA reads TGTGCCAGCAGCCAAGGGCCGTTCAACTATGGCTACACCTTC.

V gene TRBV5-6 combines with J gene TRBJ2-7; the match to TRBD2 covers 10 bases. The trim removed 1 base at V and 1 base at J, leaving 5 bases unmatched. The CDR3 totals 16 residues. Looked up from germline, CDR1 is SGHDT and CDR2 is YYEEEE. The CDR3 sequence is CASSLTWTSGSYEQYF. In nucleotides, the CDR3 is TGTGCCAGCAGCTTGACCTGGACTAGCGGATCCTACGAGCAGTACTTC.

V is TRBV11-2 and J is TRBJ1-5; D call uncertain. CDR3 length: 13 amino acids. CDR1 is SGHAT, CDR2 FQNNGV, per germline. The V and J ends lost 1 base and 6 bases respectively, with 7 bases between them. The CDR3 region has the DNA TGTGCCAGCAGCTTAGTTTCCCTTCAGCCCCAGCATTTT. Its protein is CASSLVSLQPQHF.